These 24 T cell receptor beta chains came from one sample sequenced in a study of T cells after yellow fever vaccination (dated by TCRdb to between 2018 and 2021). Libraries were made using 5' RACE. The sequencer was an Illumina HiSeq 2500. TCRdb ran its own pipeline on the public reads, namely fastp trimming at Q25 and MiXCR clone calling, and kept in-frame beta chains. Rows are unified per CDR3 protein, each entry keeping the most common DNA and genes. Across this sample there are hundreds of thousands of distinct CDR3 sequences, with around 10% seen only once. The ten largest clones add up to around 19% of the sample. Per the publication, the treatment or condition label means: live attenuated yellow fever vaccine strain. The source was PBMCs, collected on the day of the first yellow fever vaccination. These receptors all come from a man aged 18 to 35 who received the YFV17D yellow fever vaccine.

The CDR3 DNA reads as TGCGCCAGCAGCCAACCCCCCGGGACCGCCTCTCATTACGGGGACGAGCAGTACTTC. Translating gives CASSQPPGTASHYGDEQYF. The chain couples TRBV4-1 to TRBJ2-7; possibly TRBD1 or TRBD2 for D (5 bases each). This CDR3 region has 19 residues. Trimming stripped 2 bases from V and 5 bases from J, with 28 bases between. CDR1 and CDR2 from the germline V gene are MGHRA and YSYEKL.

The CDR3 DNA is TGTGCCAGCAGACCTGGGACAGGGCTGGAGACCCAGTACTTC. Protein sequence: CASRPGTGLETQYF. The chain has TRBV6-1 and TRBJ2-5; 9 bases match TRBD1. With 6 bases clipped from V and 5 bases from J, the junction kept 7 bases outside the gene matches. Germline V gene data show CDR1 as MNHNS and CDR2 as SASEGT. The CDR3 is made up of 14 amino acids.

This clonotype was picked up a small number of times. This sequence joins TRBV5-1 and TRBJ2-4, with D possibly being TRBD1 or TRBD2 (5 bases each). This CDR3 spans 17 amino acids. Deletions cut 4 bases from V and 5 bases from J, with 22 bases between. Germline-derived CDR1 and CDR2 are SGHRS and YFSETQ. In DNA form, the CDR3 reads TGCGCCAGCAGCCCGAGACCTACCGGGACCCCCCAAAACATTCAGTACTTC. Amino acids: CASSPRPTGTPQNIQYF.

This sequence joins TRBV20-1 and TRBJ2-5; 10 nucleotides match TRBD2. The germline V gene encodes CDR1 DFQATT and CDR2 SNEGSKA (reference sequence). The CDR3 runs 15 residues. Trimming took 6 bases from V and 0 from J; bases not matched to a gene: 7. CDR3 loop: CSASGSGGYQETQYF. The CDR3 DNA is TGCAGTGCGTCGGGTAGCGGGGGGTACCAAGAGACCCAGTACTTC.

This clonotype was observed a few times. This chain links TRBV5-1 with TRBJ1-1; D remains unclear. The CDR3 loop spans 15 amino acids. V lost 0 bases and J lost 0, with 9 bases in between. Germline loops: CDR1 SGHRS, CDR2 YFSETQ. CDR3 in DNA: TGCGCCAGCAGCTTGGAGGGAATTATGAACACTGAAGCTTTCTTT. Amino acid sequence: CASSLEGIMNTEAFF.

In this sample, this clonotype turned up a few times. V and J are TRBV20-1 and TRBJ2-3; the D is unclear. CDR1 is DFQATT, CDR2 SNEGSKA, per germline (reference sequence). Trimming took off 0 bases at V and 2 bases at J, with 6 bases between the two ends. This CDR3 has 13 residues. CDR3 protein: CSARDQDTDTQYF. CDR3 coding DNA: TGCAGTGCTAGAGACCAAGACACAGATACGCAGTATTTT.

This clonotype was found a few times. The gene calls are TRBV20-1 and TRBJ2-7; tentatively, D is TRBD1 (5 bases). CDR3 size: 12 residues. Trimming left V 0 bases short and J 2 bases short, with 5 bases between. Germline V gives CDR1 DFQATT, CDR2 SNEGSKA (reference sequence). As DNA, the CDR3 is TGCAGTGCTAGAGAACAGGCCTACGAGCAGTACTTC. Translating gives CSAREQAYEQYF.

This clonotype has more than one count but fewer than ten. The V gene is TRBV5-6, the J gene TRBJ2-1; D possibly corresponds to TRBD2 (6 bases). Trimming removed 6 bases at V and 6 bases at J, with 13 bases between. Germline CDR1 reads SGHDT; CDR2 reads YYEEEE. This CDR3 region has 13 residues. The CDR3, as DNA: TGTGCCAGCAACATGCTCGGGGGCAATGAGCAGTTCTTC. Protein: CASNMLGGNEQFF.

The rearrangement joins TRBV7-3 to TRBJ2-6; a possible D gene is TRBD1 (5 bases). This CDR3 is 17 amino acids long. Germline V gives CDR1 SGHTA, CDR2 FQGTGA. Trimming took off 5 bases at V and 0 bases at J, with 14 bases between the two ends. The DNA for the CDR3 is TGTGCCAGCAGCCCCACCGTGGGGCTCTCTGGGGCCAACGTCCTGACTTTC. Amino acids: CASSPTVGLSGANVLTF.

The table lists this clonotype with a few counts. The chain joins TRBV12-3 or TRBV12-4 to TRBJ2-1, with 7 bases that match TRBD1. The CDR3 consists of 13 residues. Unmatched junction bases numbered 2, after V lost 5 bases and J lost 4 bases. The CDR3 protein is CASSTGQYNEQFF. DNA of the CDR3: TGTGCCAGCAGTACGGGACAGTACAATGAGCAGTTCTTC.

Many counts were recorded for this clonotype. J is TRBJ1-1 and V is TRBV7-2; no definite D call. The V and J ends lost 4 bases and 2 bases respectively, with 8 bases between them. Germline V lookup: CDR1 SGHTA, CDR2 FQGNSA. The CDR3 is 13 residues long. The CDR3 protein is CASSSTYNTEAFF. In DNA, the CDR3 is TGTGCCAGCAGCTCGACATATAACACTGAAGCTTTCTTT.

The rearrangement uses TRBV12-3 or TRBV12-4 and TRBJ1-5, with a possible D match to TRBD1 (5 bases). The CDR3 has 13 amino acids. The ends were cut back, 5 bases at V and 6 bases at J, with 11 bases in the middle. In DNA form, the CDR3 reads TGTGCCAGCAGTCCCGCCGACAGTCAGCCCCAGCATTTT. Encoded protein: CASSPADSQPQHF.

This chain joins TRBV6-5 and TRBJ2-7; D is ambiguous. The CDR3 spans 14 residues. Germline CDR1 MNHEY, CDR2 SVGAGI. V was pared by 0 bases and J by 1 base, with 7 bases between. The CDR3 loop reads CASSYSLGSYEQYF. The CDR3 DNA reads TGTGCCAGCAGTTACTCCTTGGGATCCTACGAGCAGTACTTC.

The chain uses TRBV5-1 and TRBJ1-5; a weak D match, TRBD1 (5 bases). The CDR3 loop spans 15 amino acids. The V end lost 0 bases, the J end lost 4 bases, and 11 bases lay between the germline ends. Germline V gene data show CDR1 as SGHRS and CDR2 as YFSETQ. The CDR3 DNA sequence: TGCGCCAGCAGCTTGGGGGACGGGCCTAATCAGCCCCAGCATTTT. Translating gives CASSLGDGPNQPQHF.

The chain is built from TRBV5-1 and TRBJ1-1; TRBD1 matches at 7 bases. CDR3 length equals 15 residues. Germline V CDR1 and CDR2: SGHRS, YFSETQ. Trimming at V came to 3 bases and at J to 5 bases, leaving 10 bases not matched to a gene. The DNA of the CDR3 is TGCGCCAGCAGCTCAGAGGGACAGTGGAGGACTGAAGCTTTCTTT. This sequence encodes CASSSEGQWRTEAFF. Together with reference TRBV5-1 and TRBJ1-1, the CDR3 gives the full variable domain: KAGVTQTPRYLIKTRGQQVTLSCSPISGHRSVSWYQQTPGQGLQFLFEYFSETQRNKGNFPGRFSGRQFSNSRSEMNVSTLELGDSALYLCASSSEGQWRTEAFFGQGTRLTVV.

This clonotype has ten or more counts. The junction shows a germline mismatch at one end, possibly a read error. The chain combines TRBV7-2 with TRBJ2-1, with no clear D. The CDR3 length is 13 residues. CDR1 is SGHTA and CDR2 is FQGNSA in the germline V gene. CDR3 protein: CASSFSMSSASLF. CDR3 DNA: TGTGCCAGCAGCTTTAGTATGAGCTCGGCTTCGCTCTTC.

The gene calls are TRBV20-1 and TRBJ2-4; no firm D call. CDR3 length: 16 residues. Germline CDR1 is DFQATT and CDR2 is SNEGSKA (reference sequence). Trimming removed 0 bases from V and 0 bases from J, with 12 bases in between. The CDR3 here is CSAREFRRLAKNIQYF. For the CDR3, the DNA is TGCAGTGCTAGAGAATTTAGGCGGCTAGCCAAAAACATTCAGTACTTC.

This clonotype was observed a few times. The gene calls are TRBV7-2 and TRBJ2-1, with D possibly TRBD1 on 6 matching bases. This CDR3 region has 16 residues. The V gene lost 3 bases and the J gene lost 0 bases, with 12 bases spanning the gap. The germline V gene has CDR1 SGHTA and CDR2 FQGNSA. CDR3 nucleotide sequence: TGTGCCAGCAGCTTCGTTGCCAGGGGCTCCTACAATGAGCAGTTCTTC. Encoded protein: CASSFVARGSYNEQFF.

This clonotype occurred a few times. In nucleotides, the CDR3 is TGTGCCAGCAGTTCGACAGGGGGCATCTACGAGCAGTACTTC. Translating it yields CASSSTGGIYEQYF. This chain links TRBV12-3 or TRBV12-4 with TRBJ2-7; 10 nucleotides match TRBD1. The ends lost 4 bases at V and 3 bases at J; junction bases unmatched: 3. CDR3 size: 14 residues.

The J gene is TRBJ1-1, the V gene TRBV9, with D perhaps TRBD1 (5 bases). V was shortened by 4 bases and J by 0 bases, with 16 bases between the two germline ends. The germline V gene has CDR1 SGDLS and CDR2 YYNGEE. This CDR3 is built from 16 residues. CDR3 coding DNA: TGTGCCAGCAGCTTTACTGGGGGTTTTATGAACACTGAAGCTTTCTTT. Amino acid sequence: CASSFTGGFMNTEAFF.

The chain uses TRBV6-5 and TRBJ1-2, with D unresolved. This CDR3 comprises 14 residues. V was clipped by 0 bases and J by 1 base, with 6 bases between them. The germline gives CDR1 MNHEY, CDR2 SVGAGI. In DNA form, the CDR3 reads TGTGCCAGCAGTTACTCGGAAGATAACTATGGCTACACCTTC. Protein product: CASSYSEDNYGYTF.

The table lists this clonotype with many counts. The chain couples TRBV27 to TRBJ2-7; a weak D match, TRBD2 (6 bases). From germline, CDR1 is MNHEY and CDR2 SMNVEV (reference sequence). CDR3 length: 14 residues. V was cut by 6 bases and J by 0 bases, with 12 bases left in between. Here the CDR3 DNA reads TGTGCCAGCAGGGGGACTGGGAGCTCCTACGAGCAGTACGTC. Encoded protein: CASRGTGSSYEQYV.

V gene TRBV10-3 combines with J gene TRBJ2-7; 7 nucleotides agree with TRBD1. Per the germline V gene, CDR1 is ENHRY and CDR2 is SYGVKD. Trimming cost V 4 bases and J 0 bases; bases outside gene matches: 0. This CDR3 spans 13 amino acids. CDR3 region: CAISGTGSYEQYV. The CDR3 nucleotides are TGTGCCATCAGTGGGACAGGCTCCTACGAGCAGTACGTC.

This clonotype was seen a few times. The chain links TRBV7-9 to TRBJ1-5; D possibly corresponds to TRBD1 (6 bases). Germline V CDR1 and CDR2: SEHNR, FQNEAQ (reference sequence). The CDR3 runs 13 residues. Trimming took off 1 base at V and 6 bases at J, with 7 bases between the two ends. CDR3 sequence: CASSLEQGQPQHF. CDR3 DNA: TGTGCCAGCAGCTTAGAACAGGGTCAGCCCCAGCATTTT.